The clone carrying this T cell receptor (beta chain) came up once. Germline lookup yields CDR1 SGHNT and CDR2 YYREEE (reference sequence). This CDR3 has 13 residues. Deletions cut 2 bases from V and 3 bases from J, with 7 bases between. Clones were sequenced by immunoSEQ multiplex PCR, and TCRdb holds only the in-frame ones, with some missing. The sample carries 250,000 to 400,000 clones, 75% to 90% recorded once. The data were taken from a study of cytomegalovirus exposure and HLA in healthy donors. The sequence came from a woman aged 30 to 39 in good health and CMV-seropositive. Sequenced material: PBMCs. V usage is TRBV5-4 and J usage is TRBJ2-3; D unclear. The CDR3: CASSLGGTDTQYF. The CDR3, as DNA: TGTGCCAGCAGCTTAGGTGGGACAGATACGCAGTATTTT.